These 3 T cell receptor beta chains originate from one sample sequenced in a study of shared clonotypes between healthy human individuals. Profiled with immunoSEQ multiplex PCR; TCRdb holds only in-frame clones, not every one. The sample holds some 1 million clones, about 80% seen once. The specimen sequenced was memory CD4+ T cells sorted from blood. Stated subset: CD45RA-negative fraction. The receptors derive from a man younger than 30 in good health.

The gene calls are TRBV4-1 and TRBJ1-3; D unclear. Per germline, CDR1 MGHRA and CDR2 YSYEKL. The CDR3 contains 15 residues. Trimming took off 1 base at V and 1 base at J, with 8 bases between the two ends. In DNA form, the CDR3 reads TGCGCCAGCAGCCAAGGTCAACAGTCTGGAAACACCATATATTTT. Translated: CASSQGQQSGNTIYF.

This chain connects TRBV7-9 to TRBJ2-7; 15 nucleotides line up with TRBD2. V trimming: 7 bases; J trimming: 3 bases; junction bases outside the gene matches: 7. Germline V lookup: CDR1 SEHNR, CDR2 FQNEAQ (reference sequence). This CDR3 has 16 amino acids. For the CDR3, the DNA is TGTGCCAGCACTCCGGGACTAGCGGGAGGTAACTACGAGCAGTACTTC. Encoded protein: CASTPGLAGGNYEQYF.

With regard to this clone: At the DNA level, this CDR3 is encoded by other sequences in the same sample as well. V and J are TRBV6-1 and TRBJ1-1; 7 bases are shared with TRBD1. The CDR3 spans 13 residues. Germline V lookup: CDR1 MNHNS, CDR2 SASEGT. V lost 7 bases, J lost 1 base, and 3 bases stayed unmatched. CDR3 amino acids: CASIRQGNTEAFF. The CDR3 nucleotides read TGTGCCAGCATTCGACAGGGGAACACTGAAGCTTTCTTT.